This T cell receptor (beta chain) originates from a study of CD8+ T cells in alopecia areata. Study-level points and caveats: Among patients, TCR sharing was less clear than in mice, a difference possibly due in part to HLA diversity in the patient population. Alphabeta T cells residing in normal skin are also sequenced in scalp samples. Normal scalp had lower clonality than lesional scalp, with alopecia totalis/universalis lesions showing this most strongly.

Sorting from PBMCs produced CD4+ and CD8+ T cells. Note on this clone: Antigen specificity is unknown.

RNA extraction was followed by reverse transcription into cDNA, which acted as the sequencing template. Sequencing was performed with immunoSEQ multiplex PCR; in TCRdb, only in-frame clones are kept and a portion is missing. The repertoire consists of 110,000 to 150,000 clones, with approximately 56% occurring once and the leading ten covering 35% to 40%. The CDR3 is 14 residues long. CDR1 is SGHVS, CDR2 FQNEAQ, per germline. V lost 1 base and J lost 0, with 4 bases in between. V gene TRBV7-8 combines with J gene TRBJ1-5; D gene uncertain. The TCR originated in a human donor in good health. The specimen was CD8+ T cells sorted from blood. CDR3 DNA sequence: TGTGCCAGCAGCTTAGACCGTAGCAATCAGCCCCAGCATTTT. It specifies CASSLDRSNQPQHF.